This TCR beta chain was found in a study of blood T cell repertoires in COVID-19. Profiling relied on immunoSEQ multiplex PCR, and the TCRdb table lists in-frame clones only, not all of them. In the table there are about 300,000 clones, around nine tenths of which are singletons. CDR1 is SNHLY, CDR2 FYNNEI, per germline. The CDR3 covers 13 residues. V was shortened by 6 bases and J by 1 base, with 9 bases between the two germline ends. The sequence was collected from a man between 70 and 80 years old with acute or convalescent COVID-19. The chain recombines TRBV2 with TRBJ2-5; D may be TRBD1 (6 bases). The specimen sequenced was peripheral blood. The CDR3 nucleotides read TGTGCCAGCAGATCAGGGGTCCAAGAGACCCAGTACTTC. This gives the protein CASRSGVQETQYF.